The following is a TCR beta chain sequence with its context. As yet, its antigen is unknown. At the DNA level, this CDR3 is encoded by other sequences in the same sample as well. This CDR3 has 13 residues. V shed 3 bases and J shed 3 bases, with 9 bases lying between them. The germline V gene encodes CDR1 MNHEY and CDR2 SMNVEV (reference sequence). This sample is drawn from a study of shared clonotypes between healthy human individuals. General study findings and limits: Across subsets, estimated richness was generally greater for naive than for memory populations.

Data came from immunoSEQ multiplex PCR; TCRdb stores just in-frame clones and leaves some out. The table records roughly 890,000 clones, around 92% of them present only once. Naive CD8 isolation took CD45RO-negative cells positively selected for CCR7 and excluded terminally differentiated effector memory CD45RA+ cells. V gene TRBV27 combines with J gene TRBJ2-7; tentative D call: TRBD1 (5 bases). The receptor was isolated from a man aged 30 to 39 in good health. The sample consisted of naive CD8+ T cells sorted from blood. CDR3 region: CASSFGQVYEQYF. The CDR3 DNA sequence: TGTGCCAGCAGTTTCGGACAAGTCTACGAGCAGTACTTC.